This T cell receptor (beta chain) was recorded in a study of blood T cell repertoires in COVID-19. Study at large: The analysed material was cDNA or gDNA that came from T cells, B-cell-depleted T cells, or PBMCs.

The CDR3 loop spans 14 amino acids. Produced via immunoSEQ multiplex PCR; TCRdb's table is partial and in-frame only. The sample records 300,000 to 400,000 clones, 85% to 95% being singletons. The chain employs TRBV12-2 and TRBJ2-5; the table's TRBD1 call for D was not verified on the DNA. TRBV12-2 is annotated as a pseudogene. Specimen: PBMCs or T cells enriched from blood (not recorded which). This TCR was sampled from a woman aged 25 to 39 who had been exposed to COVID-19. The CDR3 loop is CASRGRARGETQYF. The CDR3, as DNA: TGTGCAAGTCGCGGCAGGGCCAGGGGAGAGACCCAGTACTTC.